The rows below give T cell receptor beta chains drawn from one sample of a study of blood T cells in healthy people across ages. One entry per CDR3 protein results from TCRdb running MiXCR on the 5' RACE reads. The sample comprises around 650,000 distinct CDR3 sequences, roughly 43% of which are singletons, and 25% to 30% rests with the top ten. Sequencing was carried out using blood. The receptors come from a man older than 75 in good health. Both conserved end residues are part of each CDR3. A D gene is named only where the DNA matches it firmly. Size is stated for part of the rows, as once, few or many counts, or as a class when the clone is expanded.

D gene: TRBD2; V gene: TRBV29-1; J gene: TRBJ2-5; CDR3 length: 17; clone size: many; CDR3 protein: CSVTGTSGRGFQETQYF; CDR3 DNA: TGCAGCGTTACCGGGACTAGCGGGAGGGGTTTCCAAGAGACCCAGTACTTC
D gene: TRBD2; V gene: TRBV29-1; J gene: TRBJ2-3; CDR3 length: 14; clone size: -; CDR3 protein: CSASSGTSTDTQYF; CDR3 DNA: TGCAGCGCCTCTAGCGGGACTAGCACAGATACGCAGTATTTT
D gene: -; V gene: TRBV5-1; J gene: TRBJ2-7; CDR3 length: 12; clone size: -; CDR3 protein: CASSEGTYEQYF; CDR3 DNA: TGCGCCAGCAGCGAGGGAACCTACGAGCAGTACTTC
D gene: TRBD1; V gene: TRBV27; J gene: TRBJ1-1; CDR3 length: 18; clone size: -; CDR3 protein: CASSSLTGTGLGNTEAFF; CDR3 DNA: TGTGCCAGCAGTTCACTCACCGGGACAGGGTTGGGTAACACTGAAGCTTTCTTT
D gene: -; V gene: TRBV3-1; J gene: TRBJ2-1; CDR3 length: 12; clone size: many; CDR3 protein: CASSQDYNEQFF; CDR3 DNA: TGTGCCAGCAGCCAAGATTACAATGAGCAGTTCTTC
D gene: -; V gene: TRBV7-2; J gene: TRBJ2-5; CDR3 length: 11; clone size: -; CDR3 protein: CASSFGGTQYF; CDR3 DNA: TGTGCCAGCAGCTTCGGGGGGACCCAGTACTTC
D gene: -; V gene: TRBV12-3/TRBV12-4; J gene: TRBJ2-2; CDR3 length: 16; clone size: few; CDR3 protein: CASSPDPQGAAGELFF; CDR3 DNA: TGTGCCAGCAGTCCTGACCCCCAGGGAGCGGCCGGGGAGCTGTTTTTT
D gene: -; V gene: TRBV7-2; J gene: TRBJ1-1; CDR3 length: 12; clone size: once; CDR3 protein: CASSLVGDEAFF; CDR3 DNA: TGTGCCAGCAGCTTAGTGGGGGATGAAGCTTTCTTT
D gene: TRBD2; V gene: TRBV14; J gene: TRBJ2-7; CDR3 length: 15; clone size: -; CDR3 protein: CASSPRLTGGYEQYF; CDR3 DNA: TGTGCCAGCAGCCCCCGACTAACGGGGGGCTACGAGCAGTACTTC
D gene: TRBD2; V gene: TRBV3-1; J gene: TRBJ2-7; CDR3 length: 16; clone size: -; CDR3 protein: CASSQAQTLAGDEQYF; CDR3 DNA: TGTGCCAGCAGCCAAGCTCAAACACTAGCGGGAGACGAGCAGTACTTC
D gene: -; V gene: TRBV11-3; J gene: TRBJ2-1; CDR3 length: 14; clone size: few; CDR3 protein: CASSLEGYSNEQFF; CDR3 DNA: TGTGCCAGCAGCTTAGAAGGCTACAGCAATGAGCAGTTCTTC
D gene: TRBD1; V gene: TRBV15; J gene: TRBJ1-2; CDR3 length: 15; clone size: -; CDR3 protein: CATSSIGQESCGYTF; CDR3 DNA: TGTGCCACCAGCAGCATTGGACAGGAGAGCTGTGGCTACACCTTC
D gene: TRBD2; V gene: TRBV5-1; J gene: TRBJ2-3; CDR3 length: 14; clone size: -; CDR3 protein: CASSSTSGANTQYF; CDR3 DNA: TGCGCCAGCAGCTCGACTAGCGGGGCAAATACGCAGTATTTT
D gene: TRBD2; V gene: TRBV6-4; J gene: TRBJ2-5; CDR3 length: 15; clone size: -; CDR3 protein: CASSEEGLAANEQYF; CDR3 DNA: TGTGCCAGCAGTGAAGAGGGACTAGCGGCCAATGAGCAGTACTTC
D gene: TRBD1; V gene: TRBV27; J gene: TRBJ1-1; CDR3 length: 17; clone size: -; CDR3 protein: CASSSWGRGIVDTEAFF; CDR3 DNA: TGTGCCAGCAGTTCCTGGGGCAGGGGGATAGTTGACACTGAAGCTTTCTTT
D gene: TRBD2; V gene: TRBV12-3/TRBV12-4; J gene: TRBJ2-1; CDR3 length: 15; clone size: few; CDR3 protein: CASSLGASGSSGQFF; CDR3 DNA: TGTGCCAGCAGTTTGGGGGCTAGCGGGAGTTCGGGGCAGTTCTTC
D gene: -; V gene: TRBV28; J gene: TRBJ2-7; CDR3 length: 18; clone size: -; CDR3 protein: CASSLSTRTGPLTYEQYF; CDR3 DNA: TGTGCCAGCAGTTTATCCACTCGGACGGGCCCCTTGACCTACGAGCAGTACTTC
D gene: -; V gene: TRBV7-2; J gene: TRBJ2-3; CDR3 length: 16; clone size: -; CDR3 protein: CASSLLAGGFYDTQYF; CDR3 DNA: TGTGCCAGCAGCTTATTGGCCGGGGGCTTTTACGATACGCAGTATTTT
D gene: -; V gene: TRBV2; J gene: TRBJ2-5; CDR3 length: 12; clone size: -; CDR3 protein: CASISYTETQYF; CDR3 DNA: TGTGCCAGCATCTCGTATACAGAGACCCAGTACTTC
D gene: TRBD1; V gene: TRBV27; J gene: TRBJ1-2; CDR3 length: 15; clone size: -; CDR3 protein: CVSSLDRGRRGGYTF; CDR3 DNA: TGTGTCAGCAGTCTCGACAGGGGGCGACGGGGTGGCTACACCTTC
D gene: TRBD1; V gene: TRBV4-2; J gene: TRBJ1-5; CDR3 length: 16; clone size: once; CDR3 protein: CASSQGEARGDQPQHF; CDR3 DNA: TGTGCCAGCAGCCAAGGTGAGGCCAGGGGGGATCAGCCCCAGCATTTT
D gene: TRBD1; V gene: TRBV20-1; J gene: TRBJ2-5; CDR3 length: 14; clone size: -; CDR3 protein: CSARDGTGGGTQYF; CDR3 DNA: TGCAGTGCTAGAGACGGGACAGGGGGGGGGACCCAGTACTTC
D gene: -; V gene: TRBV9; J gene: TRBJ1-2; CDR3 length: 14; clone size: -; CDR3 protein: CASSPPPSAGGYTF; CDR3 DNA: TGTGCCAGCAGCCCCCCCCCGTCGGCCGGGGGCTACACCTTC
D gene: -; V gene: TRBV6-2/TRBV6-3; J gene: TRBJ2-3; CDR3 length: 14; clone size: -; CDR3 protein: CASNPGHRTDTQYF; CDR3 DNA: TGTGCCAGCAACCCGGGACACCGCACAGATACGCAGTATTTT
D gene: TRBD1; V gene: TRBV20-1; J gene: TRBJ2-5; CDR3 length: 14; clone size: -; CDR3 protein: CSAGGTGGLETQYF; CDR3 DNA: TGCAGTGCAGGAGGGACAGGGGGCTTGGAGACCCAGTACTTC
D gene: -; V gene: TRBV6-6; J gene: TRBJ1-1; CDR3 length: 11; clone size: -; CDR3 protein: CASSQDDEAFF; CDR3 DNA: TGTGCCAGCAGTCAGGACGATGAAGCTTTCTTT
D gene: TRBD1; V gene: TRBV5-1; J gene: TRBJ1-6; CDR3 length: 15; clone size: -; CDR3 protein: CASSLDGTENSPLHF; CDR3 DNA: TGCGCCAGCAGCTTGGATGGGACAGAAAATTCACCCCTCCACTTT
D gene: -; V gene: TRBV25-1; J gene: TRBJ1-2; CDR3 length: 13; clone size: few; CDR3 protein: CASSEYSIGGYTF; CDR3 DNA: TGTGCCAGCAGTGAATACAGCATTGGCGGCTACACCTTC
D gene: -; V gene: TRBV2; J gene: TRBJ2-1; CDR3 length: 15; clone size: -; CDR3 protein: CASSEAGTSLDEQFF; CDR3 DNA: TGTGCCAGCAGTGAAGCTGGGACGTCCCTCGATGAGCAGTTCTTC
D gene: -; V gene: TRBV6-5; J gene: TRBJ2-1; CDR3 length: 13; clone size: -; CDR3 protein: CASKKSSYNEQFF; CDR3 DNA: TGTGCCAGCAAAAAAAGCTCCTACAATGAGCAGTTCTTC
D gene: TRBD1; V gene: TRBV20-1; J gene: TRBJ1-2; CDR3 length: 17; clone size: -; CDR3 protein: CSARASGQAQKGYGYTF; CDR3 DNA: TGCAGTGCTAGAGCCTCGGGACAGGCACAAAAAGGCTATGGCTACACCTTC